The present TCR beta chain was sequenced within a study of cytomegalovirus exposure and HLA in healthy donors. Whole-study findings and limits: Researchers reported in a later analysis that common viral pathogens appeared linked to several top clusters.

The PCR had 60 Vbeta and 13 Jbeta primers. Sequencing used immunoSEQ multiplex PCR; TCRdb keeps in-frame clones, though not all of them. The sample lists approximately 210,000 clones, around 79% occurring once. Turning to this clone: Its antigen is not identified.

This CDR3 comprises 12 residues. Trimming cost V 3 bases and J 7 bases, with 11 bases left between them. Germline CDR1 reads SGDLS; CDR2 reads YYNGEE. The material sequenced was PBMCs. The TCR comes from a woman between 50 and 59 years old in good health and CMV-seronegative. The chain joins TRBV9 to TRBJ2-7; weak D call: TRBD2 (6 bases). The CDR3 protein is CASSATRGEQYF. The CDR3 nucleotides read TGTGCCAGCAGCGCCACCCGGGGGGAGCAGTACTTC. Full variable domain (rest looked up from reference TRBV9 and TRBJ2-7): DSGVTQTPKHLITATGQRVTLRCSPRSGDLSVYWYQQSLDQGLQFLIQYYNGEERAKGNILERFSAQQFPDLHSELNLSSLELGDSALYFCASSATRGEQYFGPGTRLTVT.